This T cell receptor beta chain was sequenced in a study of CD8+ T cells in alopecia areata. General study findings and limits: Scalp clonality dropped significantly under tofacitinib, as did expanded CD8+ top-100 clones. Although TCR sharing was seen in mice, sharing across patients was less clear, possibly for HLA-related reasons. Having just one nonresponder leaves the connection between baseline CD8+ expansion and response unresolved.

On this clone: Antigen specificity is unknown.

Once RNA had been extracted, it was reverse transcribed into cDNA to act as the sequencing template. Assay: immunoSEQ multiplex PCR; the TCRdb copy retains only in-frame clones and omits some. The sample lists 110,000 or so clones, 50% to 75% occurring once. Trimming removed 7 bases from V and 6 bases from J, with 13 bases in between. Germline-derived CDR1 and CDR2 are SNHLY and FYNNEI. The CDR3 extends over 13 amino acids. Described treatment: oral pan-JAK inhibitor, 5-10 mg twice daily. From alopecia areata patients, lesional scalp punch biopsies and peripheral blood were collected. The chain employs TRBV2 and TRBJ2-1, with a possible D match to TRBD1 (7 bases). The specimen was CD8+ T cells sorted from blood, collected at week 4, from a patient treated with tofacitinib. The receptor comes from a human donor with alopecia areata. The CDR3 protein is CASMRQGGNEQFF. CDR3 sequence (DNA): TGTGCCAGCATGCGACAGGGAGGCAATGAGCAGTTCTTC. Supplemented by reference TRBV2 and TRBJ2-1, the full variable domain reads EPEVTQTPSHQVTQMGQEVILRCVPISNHLYFYWYRQILGQKVEFLVSFYNNEISEKSEIFDDQFSVERPDGSNFTLKIRSTKLEDSAMYFCASMRQGGNEQFFGPGTRLTVL.